This TCR beta chain was found in a study of blood T cell repertoires in COVID-19 (dated by TCRdb to 2018 to 2020). Study-wide context: Samples covering the acute and convalescent phases of COVID-19 were provided by collaborators in the United States, Italy and Spain. The samples were drawn from two sources: the first 160 participants of the ongoing ImmuneRACE study, and 1,254 subjects contributed by 6 global collaborators. The material from the prospective study consisted of cDNA or gDNA derived from T cells, B-cell-depleted T cells, or PBMCs. Subjects who had been exposed to COVID-19, were actively infected with it, or had recovered from it provided the deeply sampled blood TCRbeta repertoires that made up the dataset. A freely available public database, intended as a resource for researchers studying the immune response to SARS-CoV-2, is where the repertoires were released. Where available, HLA class I and class II types were taken from metadata supplied by the sample provider and were not determined by assay-based typing. A de-identified subject ID, COVID-19 status, age in years and sex were almost always included in the sample metadata.

Sequences MNHEY (CDR1) and SMNVEV (CDR2) are obtained from the germline V gene (reference sequence). V was cut back by 4 bases and J by 4 bases, leaving a gap of 13 bases between them. Its CDR3 holds 14 amino acids, cysteine through phenylalanine. Kept here is only the CDR3 DNA, which spans 42 bases and is read in frame from base 1. The collaborating institutions used their own protocols to collect whole blood in K2EDTA tubes. For TCRbeta analysis, collaborator samples were shipped as frozen whole blood, as isolated PBMCs, or as DNA extracted from either sample type. General findings and caveats noted by the study authors: The amount of clinical and demographic metadata varied by source and participant and was provided uncurated.

TCRbeta CDR3 regions were amplified from genomic DNA by means of the immunoSEQ Assay, a bias-controlled multiplex PCR. Concerning the study's data processing: The number of nucleated cells in each sample was estimated from the amplification of reference gene primers within the assay. Sequence reads were collapsed and filtered to measure the absolute abundance of every unique TCRbeta CDR3 rearrangement. Productive Simpson clonality was computed per sample as the square root of Simpson's diversity index over productive rearrangements. The clones in this table, taken by TCRdb from immuneACCESS, are in-frame only. Not every clone is retained; where verified, under half of the shortfall comes from an unresolved V gene, and the cause of the rest is unknown. Clone size and the V and J calls come from that table; the DNA yielded D and trimming. Counted in this sample were roughly 120,000 clones; less than 85% of them appeared once. The ten most abundant clones make up under 2.5% of the sample.

In regard to this clone: No antigen is known for it. The input lacks base qualities; no much larger clone sits a single base away.

The receptor chain draws on TRBV27 and TRBJ1-2, with a weak D call of TRBD1 (6 bases match). This sequence originates from a young man with acute or convalescent COVID-19. The sequencing input was peripheral blood. The DNA reads TGTGCCAGCAGTTCTCAACAGGGAGCCTATGGCTACACCTTC. This codes for CASSSQQGAYGYTF.